Listed below are T cell receptor beta chains from one sample, sequenced in a study of OX40 agonist ivuxolimab in advanced cancers. Profiled with immunoSEQ multiplex PCR; TCRdb holds only in-frame clones, not every one. The table has more than 55,000 clones, around 90% seen once. The sequences come from CD4+ or CD8+ T cells sorted from blood, collected in a trial of the OX40 agonist ivuxolimab. The origin of the receptors is an adult with an advanced solid tumor such as melanoma, head and neck, liver or kidney cancer. The CDR3 runs from the conserved cysteine through the conserved F or W. D genes are given only for firm matches. The size of a clone is reported for some rows only, either as once, few or many, or as a class for expanded clones.

d_gene	v_gene	abundance	j_gene	CDR3aa	CDR3nt
NA	TRBV7-9	once	TRBJ1-3	CASSLEGFSGNTIYF	TGTGCCAGCAGCTTAGAGGGATTCTCTGGAAACACCATATATTTT
TRBD2	TRBV7-2	NA	TRBJ2-7	CASSLARLAGGYEQYF	TGTGCCAGCAGCTTAGCGCGACTAGCGGGGGGCTACGAGCAGTACTTC
TRBD1	TRBV14	NA	TRBJ2-3	CASSQDRGITDTQYF	TGTGCCAGCAGCCAGGACAGGGGCATTACAGATACGCAGTATTTT
TRBD2	TRBV5-1	NA	TRBJ2-3	CASSRKREFGGTDTQYF	TGCGCCAGCAGCCGCAAGCGGGAGTTTGGGGGAACAGATACGCAGTATTTT
NA	TRBV30	NA	TRBJ1-3	CAFNPGPPRPNTIYF	TGTGCCTTTAACCCCGGGCCCCCGAGGCCCAACACCATATATTTT
NA	TRBV7-9	NA	TRBJ2-1	CASSLGSGNEQFF	TGTGCCAGCAGCTTGGGTAGCGGCAATGAGCAGTTCTTC
NA	TRBV14	NA	TRBJ1-1	CASSRQGITEAFF	TGTGCCAGCAGCCGGCAGGGGATCACTGAAGCTTTCTTT
TRBD2	TRBV7-2	NA	TRBJ2-1	CASSSRRGVGQFF	TGTGCCAGCAGCTCGCGGCGGGGGGTAGGGCAGTTCTTC
NA	TRBV7-9	NA	TRBJ1-6	CASSSGTYNSPLHF	TGTGCCAGCAGCTCCGGGACCTATAATTCACCCCTCCACTTT
NA	TRBV11-2	NA	TRBJ2-3	CASSLGPRADTQYF	TGTGCCAGCAGCTTAGGGCCGCGCGCAGATACGCAGTATTTT
NA	TRBV6-5	once	TRBJ2-3	CASSYSRQGHTDTQYF	TGTGCCAGCAGTTACTCGAGGCAGGGGCACACAGATACGCAGTATTTT
NA	TRBV9	NA	TRBJ2-1	CASGSNAGHYNEQFF	TGTGCCAGCGGTAGTAACGCCGGGCATTACAATGAGCAGTTCTTC
NA	TRBV4-3	few	TRBJ2-1	CASSQGGNEQFF	TGCGCCAGCAGCCAGGGTGGGAATGAGCAGTTCTTC
TRBD1	TRBV18	NA	TRBJ1-1	CASSGQGTNTEAFF	TGTGCCAGCTCCGGACAGGGTACGAACACTGAAGCTTTCTTT
NA	TRBV18	NA	TRBJ1-4	CASSPPLEGYEKLFF	TGTGCCAGCTCACCCCCACTGGAGGGGTATGAAAAACTGTTTTTT
NA	TRBV19	NA	TRBJ1-5	CASIETGLDQPQHF	TGTGCCAGTATTGAAACAGGGTTGGATCAGCCCCAGCATTTT
TRBD1	TRBV30	NA	TRBJ2-7	CAWSAGTGVAYEQYF	TGTGCCTGGAGTGCCGGGACAGGGGTGGCCTACGAGCAGTACTTC
TRBD1	TRBV28	NA	TRBJ1-5	CASSPGGGQPQHF	TGTGCCAGCAGCCCAGGGGGCGGCCAGCCCCAGCATTTT
NA	TRBV11-3	once	TRBJ1-1	CASSLVGAEAFF	TGTGCCAGCAGCTTAGTTGGGGCTGAAGCTTTCTTT
NA	TRBV28	few	TRBJ1-5	CASMAEDQPQHF	TGTGCCAGCATGGCGGAAGATCAGCCCCAGCATTTT
NA	TRBV7-2	NA	TRBJ1-5	CASSPGVNQPQHF	TGTGCCAGCAGTCCCGGGGTCAATCAGCCCCAGCATTTT
NA	TRBV7-2	NA	TRBJ2-7	CASSSQQGPYEQYF	TGTGCCAGCAGCTCACAACAGGGCCCCTACGAGCAGTACTTC
NA	TRBV19	NA	TRBJ2-7	CASSIVGKIYEQYF	TGTGCCAGTAGTATAGTAGGCAAGATCTACGAGCAGTACTTC